One and the same sample provided the 8 T cell receptor beta chains below, sequenced in a study of blood T cell repertoires in COVID-19. The method was immunoSEQ multiplex PCR; TCRdb's version includes in-frame clones alone and lacks a portion of them. The sample contains 160,000 or so clones, approximately 93% of which appear only once. Sequenced sample: peripheral blood. The receptor source for this set is a woman aged 55-69 years with COVID-19, enrolled during active disease.

This chain connects TRBV19 to TRBJ1-1, with TRBD1 as a possible D gene (6 bases). This CDR3 has 15 amino acids. V lost 3 bases, J lost 4 bases, and 15 bases lay in between. From germline, CDR1 is LNHDA and CDR2 SQIVND (reference sequence). CDR3 loop: CASSISRGWSTEAFF. Written as DNA, the CDR3 is TGTGCCAGTAGTATCTCGAGGGGGTGGAGCACTGAAGCTTTCTTT.

This rearrangement joins TRBV18 to TRBJ2-1; 8 nucleotides match TRBD2. There are 16 residues in the CDR3. Germline CDR1 reads KGHSH; CDR2 reads LQKENI. The J segment lost 6 bases and the V segment lost 3 bases, leaving 10 bases of the junction unmatched. The CDR3 nucleotides read TGTGCCAGCTCACCTACCGGGGGGGGCCGCGGCAATGAGCAGTTCTTC. It is translated as CASSPTGGGRGNEQFF. Combining the CDR3 with reference TRBV18 and TRBJ2-1 gives the whole variable domain NAGVMQNPRHLVRRRGQEARLRCSPMKGHSHVYWYRQLPEEGLKFMVYLQKENIIDESGMPKERFSAEFPKEGPSILRIQQVVRGDSAAYFCASSPTGGGRGNEQFFGPGTRLTVL.

Notes on this clone: At one end, the junction sequence differs from germline, possibly due to a read error. V gene TRBV18 combines with J gene TRBJ1-6; 7 bases match TRBD1. The CDR3 contains 13 residues. Germline CDR1 KGHSH, CDR2 LQKENI. The CDR3 protein is CAISQGRDSPLHF. The CDR3 DNA is TGTGCCATCTCACAGGGGAGGGATTCACCCCTCCACTTT.

The V and J genes are TRBV18 and TRBJ2-3, with 11 bases that match TRBD2. CDR3 length: 16 amino acids. Trimming removed 4 bases from V and 1 base from J; junction bases left unmatched: 4. CDR1 KGHSH and CDR2 LQKENI come from the germline V gene. CDR3 sequence: CASSLMTSGGTDTQYF. The CDR3 DNA reads TGTGCCAGCTCACTAATGACTAGCGGGGGCACAGATACGCAGTATTTT. The whole variable domain, filled in from reference TRBV18 and TRBJ2-3, reads NAGVMQNPRHLVRRRGQEARLRCSPMKGHSHVYWYRQLPEEGLKFMVYLQKENIIDESGMPKERFSAEFPKEGPSILRIQQVVRGDSAAYFCASSLMTSGGTDTQYFGPGTRLTVL.

V is TRBV19 and J is TRBJ1-4; no firm D call. The CDR3 runs to 17 residues. The V gene's germline CDR1 is LNHDA and CDR2 SQIVND (reference sequence). V shed 5 bases and J shed 0 bases, with 16 bases lying between them. In DNA form, the CDR3 reads TGTGCCAGTAGTCCTCCGGGTCTCGGCGCAACTAATGAAAAACTGTTTTTT. It specifies CASSPPGLGATNEKLFF.

The rearrangement links TRBV4-2 to TRBJ1-2; D ambiguous. With 0 bases removed from V and 8 bases from J, the gap between germline ends came to 16 bases. The CDR3 spans 15 residues. Per germline, CDR1 LGHNA and CDR2 YNFKEQ. For the CDR3, the DNA is TGTGCCAGCAGCCAAGAATCGAGGGCTGCTTTAGGCTACACCTTC. Translating gives CASSQESRAALGYTF.

The chain is built from TRBV14 and TRBJ2-3; D is uncertain. The CDR3 sequence is 15 residues long. The germline gives CDR1 SGHDN, CDR2 FVKESK. V was cut by 6 bases and J by 2 bases, with 15 bases left in between. The CDR3 DNA reads as TGTGCCAGCAGTCTCTGGGCCGGCGACACAGATACGCAGTATTTT. It is translated as CASSLWAGDTDTQYF.

The chain carries TRBV2 and TRBJ1-5; D remains unclear. The V and J ends lost 6 bases and 2 bases respectively, with 11 bases between them. CDR3 length: 14 residues. CDR1 is SNHLY and CDR2 is FYNNEI in the germline V gene. In nucleotides, the CDR3 is TGTGCCAGCAGATCTCCCCGTGGCAATCAGCCCCAGCATTTT. This gives the protein CASRSPRGNQPQHF.